This paragraph reports one T cell receptor beta chain. This specimen comes from a study of blood T cell repertoires in COVID-19. Measured with immunoSEQ multiplex PCR; TCRdb has only the in-frame clones, and not every one. The profile shows about 210,000 clones, about 89% of them singletons. This CDR3 is 16 amino acids long. V shed 5 bases and J shed 1 base, with 17 bases lying between them. Germline V gene lookup returns CDR1 SGHTA and CDR2 FQGNSA. The origin of this receptor is a woman between 40 and 55 years old with acute or convalescent COVID-19. The sample was peripheral blood. The chain combines TRBV7-2 with TRBJ1-1; D gene unclear. CDR3 coding DNA: TGTGCCAGCAGCGCCATTCGGTTACAGAGGAACACTGAAGCTTTCTTT. It encodes CASSAIRLQRNTEAFF.